Presented here are 17 T cell receptor beta chains from one specimen sequenced in a study of identical twins. TCRdb reprocessed the 5' RACE reads via MiXCR and lists one record per CDR3 protein. The repertoire holds some 660,000 distinct CDR3 sequences, roughly 8% seen once, with more than 0.75% in the top ten. These data were also reused for a study on yellow fever vaccine responses in identical twins.

The source material was PBMCs. These receptors all come from a woman younger than 35 in good health.

There are a few counts of this clonotype. CDR3: CASSPQERGPTGELFF. CDR3 nucleotide sequence: TGTGCCAGCAGCCCCCAGGAGCGGGGGCCCACCGGGGAGCTGTTTTTT. The chain has TRBV3-1 and TRBJ2-2, with 8 positions matching TRBD2. J gave up 4 bases and V 4 bases, and 8 bases lay outside the gene matches. The CDR3 totals 16 residues. Germline values: CDR1 LGHDT, CDR2 YNNKEL (reference sequence).

This sequence joins TRBV19 and TRBJ2-1; D is perhaps TRBD1 (5 bases). Trimming stripped 4 bases from V and 6 bases from J, with 10 bases between. CDR1 and CDR2 (germline): LNHDA, SQIVND (reference sequence). The CDR3 runs 13 residues. As DNA, the CDR3 is TGTGCCAGTAGTACCCAGCAGGGCAATGAGCAGTTCTTC. It codes for CASSTQQGNEQFF.

This clonotype turned up a few times. The chain has TRBV20-1 and TRBJ2-7, with no clear D. V was pared by 3 bases and J by 1 base, with 10 bases between. This CDR3 spans 13 amino acids. The germline CDR1 and CDR2 sequences are DFQATT and SNEGSKA (reference sequence). The CDR3 protein is CSASAEISYEQYF. The CDR3 coding sequence is TGCAGTGCTAGCGCAGAGATTTCCTACGAGCAGTACTTC.

A few counts support this clonotype. The CDR3 protein is CASSEAQGLHHEQYF. The CDR3 DNA sequence: TGTGCCAGCAGTGAAGCCCAGGGTCTACATCACGAGCAGTACTTC. The chain recombines TRBV2 with TRBJ2-7; D might be TRBD1 (5 bases). Germline V gene data show CDR1 as SNHLY and CDR2 as FYNNEI. The CDR3 totals 15 residues. The V gene lost 0 bases and the J gene lost 5 bases, with 14 bases spanning the gap.

The CDR3 sequence: CASSWDREYEQYF. The CDR3 DNA is TGTGCCAGCAGCTGGGACAGGGAATACGAGCAGTACTTC. The rearrangement joins TRBV5-6 to TRBJ2-7; 9 bases are shared with TRBD1. The CDR3 has 13 amino acids. V was clipped by 3 bases and J by 4 bases; unmatched bases: 2. Germline V gene lookup returns CDR1 SGHDT and CDR2 YYEEEE.

The chain recombines TRBV7-9 with TRBJ2-1, with D possibly matching TRBD1 (5 bases). The CDR3 has 17 residues. V gave up 5 bases and J gave up 6 bases, with 23 bases separating them. The germline CDR1 and CDR2 sequences are SEHNR and FQNEAQ (reference sequence). In DNA, the CDR3 is TGTGCCAGCAGCCACCCCTTAGTCGCAACAGGACCCAATGAGCAGTTCTTC. It translates to CASSHPLVATGPNEQFF.

This clonotype was recorded at least ten times. The chain recombines TRBV5-1 with TRBJ2-7; a weak D match, TRBD1 (5 bases). The V and J ends lost 8 bases and 5 bases respectively, with 20 bases between them. The CDR3 runs to 14 residues. The germline gives CDR1 SGHRS, CDR2 YFSETQ. CDR3 DNA sequence: TGCGCCAGTAACACAGGAGACGGTCCTAACGAGCAGTACTTC. It codes for CASNTGDGPNEQYF.

This clonotype occurred a few times. The chain joins TRBV28 to TRBJ2-3; D is undetermined. Trimming removed 7 bases from V and 0 bases from J, with 11 bases in between. The CDR3 spans 14 residues. Germline CDR1 reads MDHEN; CDR2 reads SYDVKM. The CDR3 coding sequence is TGTGCCAGCATCTCAGAAGGAAGCACAGATACGCAGTATTTT. Translating gives CASISEGSTDTQYF.

For the CDR3, the DNA is TGTGCCACCGGGATTAGCAATCAGCCCCAGCATTTT. Its protein is CATGISNQPQHF. The chain uses TRBV12-3 or TRBV12-4 and TRBJ1-5; D is ambiguous. The CDR3 length is 12 residues. V lost 10 bases and J 0 bases, leaving 7 bases between the germline ends.

This clonotype turned up a few times. The J gene is TRBJ2-5, the V gene TRBV29-1; D ambiguous. The germline V and J ends were trimmed by 4 bases and 1 base, with 10 bases remaining between them. CDR1 is SQVTM, CDR2 ANQGSEA, per germline. There are 13 residues in the CDR3. In DNA form, the CDR3 reads TGCAGCGTTGTGGGATGGGGCCAAGAGACCCAGTACTTC. It translates to CSVVGWGQETQYF. Filled out from reference TRBV29-1 and TRBJ2-5, the complete variable domain reads SAVISQKPSRDICQRGTSLTIQCQVDSQVTMMFWYRQQPGQSLTLIATANQGSEATYESGFVIDKFPISRPNLTFSTLTVSNMSPEDSSIYLCSVVGWGQETQYFGPGTRLLVL.

This clonotype was detected ten times or more. The gene calls are TRBV12-5 and TRBJ2-3; D is possibly TRBD1 or TRBD2 (5 bases each). The CDR3 contains 14 residues. Germline-derived CDR1 and CDR2 are LGHNT and FRNRAP. The V end lost 6 bases, the J end lost 6 bases, and 16 bases lay between the germline ends. The CDR3 reads CASGAGTAWDTQYF. Here the CDR3 DNA reads TGTGCTAGTGGGGCTGGGACGGCCTGGGATACGCAGTATTTT.

This clonotype turned up a few times. This chain joins TRBV7-9 and TRBJ2-5; D might be TRBD2 (5 bases). Germline lookup yields CDR1 SEHNR and CDR2 FQNEAQ (reference sequence). The length of the CDR3 is 14 residues. V lost 2 bases and J 5 bases, leaving 12 bases between the germline ends. The CDR3 sequence is CASSLKGPGETQYF. In DNA, the CDR3 is TGTGCCAGCAGCTTAAAAGGCCCGGGGGAGACCCAGTACTTC.

V gene TRBV20-1 combines with J gene TRBJ1-2, with a weak D call TRBD1 (6 bases). Trimming took off 5 bases at V and 0 bases at J, with 10 bases between the two ends. The CDR3 has 13 residues. Germline-derived CDR1 and CDR2 are DFQATT and SNEGSKA (reference sequence). CDR3 sequence: CSAAGASNYGYTF. The CDR3 coding sequence is TGCAGTGCTGCAGGGGCATCTAACTATGGCTACACCTTC.

This chain joins TRBV20-1 and TRBJ2-7; D remains unclear. The V gene's germline CDR1 is DFQATT and CDR2 SNEGSKA (reference sequence). V shed 1 base and J shed 0 bases, with 7 bases lying between them. The CDR3 contains 13 residues. In DNA form, the CDR3 reads TGCAGTGCTAGAGGTTCCAACTCCTACGAGCAGTACTTC. Amino acid sequence: CSARGSNSYEQYF.

The J gene is TRBJ2-5, the V gene TRBV5-6; D not resolved. Trimming shortened V by 0 bases and J by 0 bases, and 6 bases separated the two germline ends. The CDR3 has 14 amino acids. Per the germline V gene, CDR1 is SGHDT and CDR2 is YYEEEE. As DNA, the CDR3 is TGTGCCAGCAGCTTGGCCTCGTACCAAGAGACCCAGTACTTC. Its translation is CASSLASYQETQYF. Full variable domain (rest looked up from reference TRBV5-6 and TRBJ2-5): DAGVTQSPTHLIKTRGQQVTLRCSPKSGHDTVSWYQQALGQGPQFIFQYYEEEERQRGNFPDRFSGHQFPNYSSELNVNALLLGDSALYLCASSLASYQETQYFGPGTRLLVL.

There are a few counts of this clonotype. The chain uses TRBV29-1 and TRBJ2-7; tentative D call: TRBD1 (5 bases). This CDR3 is built from 13 residues. V lost 0 bases and J 3 bases, leaving 9 bases between the germline ends. CDR1 is SQVTM, CDR2 ANQGSEA, per germline. The CDR3 DNA is TGCAGCGTTGAAGAAGCAGGGCGCTACGAGCAGTACTTC. Translated: CSVEEAGRYEQYF.

The genes are TRBV29-1 and TRBJ1-5, with D perhaps TRBD1 (6 bases). Germline lookup yields CDR1 SQVTM and CDR2 ANQGSEA. This CDR3 has 13 amino acids. The V and J ends lost 4 bases and 2 bases respectively, with 9 bases between them. CDR3 coding DNA: TGCAGCGTTGCGGGGGCGGGCAATCAGCCCCAGCATTTT. Residues: CSVAGAGNQPQHF.